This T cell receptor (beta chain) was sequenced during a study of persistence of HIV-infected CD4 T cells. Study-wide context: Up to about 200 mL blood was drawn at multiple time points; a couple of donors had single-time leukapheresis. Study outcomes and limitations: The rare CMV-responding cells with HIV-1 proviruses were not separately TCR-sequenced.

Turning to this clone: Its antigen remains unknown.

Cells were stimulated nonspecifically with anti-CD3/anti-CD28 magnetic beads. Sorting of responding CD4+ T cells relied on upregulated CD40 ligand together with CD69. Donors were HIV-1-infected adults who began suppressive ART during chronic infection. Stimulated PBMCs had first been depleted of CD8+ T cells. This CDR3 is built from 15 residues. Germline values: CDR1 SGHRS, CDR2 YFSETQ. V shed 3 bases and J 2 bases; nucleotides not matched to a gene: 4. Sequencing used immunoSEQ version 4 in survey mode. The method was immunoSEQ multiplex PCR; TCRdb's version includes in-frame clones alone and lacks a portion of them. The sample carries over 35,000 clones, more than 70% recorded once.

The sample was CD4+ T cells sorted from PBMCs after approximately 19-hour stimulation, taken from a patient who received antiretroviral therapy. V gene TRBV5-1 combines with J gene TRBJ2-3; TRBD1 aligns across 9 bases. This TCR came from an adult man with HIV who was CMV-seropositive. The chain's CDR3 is CASSSGTGNTDTQYF. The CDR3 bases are TGCGCCAGCAGCTCCGGGACAGGGAACACAGATACGCAGTATTTT.